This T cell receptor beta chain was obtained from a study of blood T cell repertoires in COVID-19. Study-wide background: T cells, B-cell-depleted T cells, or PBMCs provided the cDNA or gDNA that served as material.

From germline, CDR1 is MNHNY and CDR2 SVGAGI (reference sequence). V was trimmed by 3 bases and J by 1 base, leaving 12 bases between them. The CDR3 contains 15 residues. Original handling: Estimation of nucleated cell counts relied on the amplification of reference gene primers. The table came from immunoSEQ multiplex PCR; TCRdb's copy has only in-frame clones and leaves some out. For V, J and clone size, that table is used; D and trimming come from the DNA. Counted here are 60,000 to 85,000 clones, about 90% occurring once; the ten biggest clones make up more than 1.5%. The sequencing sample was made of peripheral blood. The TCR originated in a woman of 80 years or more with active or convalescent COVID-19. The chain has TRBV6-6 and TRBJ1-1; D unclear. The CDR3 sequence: CASSYSRATNTEAFF. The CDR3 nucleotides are TGTGCCAGCAGTTATTCGCGGGCCACGAACACTGAAGCTTTCTTT.